The 16 T cell receptor beta chains given below trace back to one sample, sequenced in a study of blood T cell repertoires in COVID-19. Clones were read by immunoSEQ multiplex PCR, and TCRdb kept only the in-frame ones, dropping some. The data show fewer than 20,000 clones, roughly nine tenths seen once. Sequencing used peripheral blood. These receptors originate from a human donor in a cohort sampled during active COVID-19.

The J gene is TRBJ2-3, the V gene TRBV11-3; TRBD2 is a possible D gene (5 bases). V was clipped by 5 bases and J by 8 bases, with 14 bases between them. The germline V gene encodes CDR1 SGHNT and CDR2 YENEEA. This CDR3 spans 13 amino acids. The CDR3 loop reads CASSPLGEGTQYF. CDR3 bases: TGTGCCAGCAGCCCACTTGGAGAGGGTACGCAGTATTTT.

This clone was recorded only once. The chain uses TRBV6-2 or TRBV6-3 and TRBJ1-2; D may be TRBD1 (5 bases). This CDR3 comprises 15 residues. Germline-derived CDR1 and CDR2 are MNHEY and SVGEGT. Deletions cut 0 bases from V and 3 bases from J, with 11 bases between. The CDR3 DNA reads TGTGCCAGCAGTTACTCACAGGCATCCCACTATGGCTACACCTTC. Translation gives CASSYSQASHYGYTF.

V is TRBV6-5 and J is TRBJ1-3, with TRBD1 as a possible D gene (6 bases). This CDR3 contains 12 residues. CDR1 is MNHEY and CDR2 is SVGAGI in the germline V gene. Trimming removed 4 bases at V and 9 bases at J, with 10 bases between. CDR3 sequence reads: CASSFTGSTIYF. The CDR3 DNA follows: TGTGCCAGCAGTTTCACAGGGAGCACCATATATTTT.

V usage is TRBV6-5 and J usage is TRBJ2-5, with D tentatively TRBD2 (5 bases). Germline loops: CDR1 MNHEY, CDR2 SVGAGI. V lost 8 bases and J 7 bases, leaving 20 bases between the germline ends. This CDR3 has 14 residues. The CDR3 sequence is CASVQLGVAGTQYF. In DNA, the CDR3 is TGTGCCAGCGTTCAGCTCGGGGTGGCTGGGACCCAGTACTTC.

The chain recombines TRBV14 with TRBJ2-7; 13 nucleotides agree with TRBD2. CDR3 length: 17 amino acids. Germline trimming cut 2 bases from V and 3 bases from J; bases unmatched to any gene: 7. CDR1 and CDR2 from the germline V gene are SGHDN and FVKESK. CDR3 sequence reads: CASSQRKGTSGIYEQYF. The CDR3 region has the DNA TGTGCCAGCAGCCAACGGAAAGGGACTAGCGGGATCTACGAGCAGTACTTC. The full variable domain, completed using reference TRBV14 and TRBJ2-7, is EAGVTQFPSHSVIEKGQTVTLRCDPISGHDNLYWYRRVMGKEIKFLLHFVKESKQDESGMPNNRFLAERTGGTYSTLKVQPAELEDSGVYFCASSQRKGTSGIYEQYFGPGTRLTVT.

The chain recombines TRBV3-1 (or the pseudogene TRBV3-2) with TRBJ1-1, with unresolved D. The V end was cut by 1 base, the J end by 10 bases, with 16 bases between. This CDR3 is built from 14 residues. Germline assignment: CDR1 LGHDT and CDR2 YNNKEL (reference sequence). CDR3: CASSQGTSRFGAFF. In DNA form, the CDR3 reads TGTGCCAGCAGCCAAGGCACGAGTCGTTTTGGAGCTTTCTTT.

V is TRBV2 and J is TRBJ2-5; D is unclear. The germline V gene encodes CDR1 SNHLY and CDR2 FYNNEI. The CDR3 length is 13 residues. V was cut by 4 bases and J by 5 bases, with 11 bases left in between. The DNA of the CDR3 is TGTGCCAGCAGTGGATCTCAGGTGGAGACCCAGTACTTC. Translated: CASSGSQVETQYF. The full variable domain, completed using reference TRBV2 and TRBJ2-5, is EPEVTQTPSHQVTQMGQEVILRCVPISNHLYFYWYRQILGQKVEFLVSFYNNEISEKSEIFDDQFSVERPDGSNFTLKIRSTKLEDSAMYFCASSGSQVETQYFGPGTRLLVL.

V and J are TRBV5-1 and TRBJ1-2; TRBD1 aligns across 9 bases. This CDR3 is 13 amino acids long. J lost 4 bases, V lost 4 bases, and 2 bases had no gene match. The germline V gene encodes CDR1 SGHRS and CDR2 YFSETQ. The CDR3 is CASSRDRAYGYTF. The DNA of the CDR3 is TGCGCCAGCAGCAGGGACAGGGCCTATGGCTACACCTTC. The variable domain in full, completed from reference TRBV5-1 and TRBJ1-2, reads KAGVTQTPRYLIKTRGQQVTLSCSPISGHRSVSWYQQTPGQGLQFLFEYFSETQRNKGNFPGRFSGRQFSNSRSEMNVSTLELGDSALYLCASSRDRAYGYTFGSGTRLTVV.

The chain combines TRBV11-3 with TRBJ2-2; TRBD2 agrees at 8 bases. J gave up 4 bases and V 1 base, and 5 bases lay outside the gene matches. This CDR3 is built from 16 residues. CDR1 and CDR2 from the germline V gene are SGHNT and YENEEA. The CDR3 DNA reads TGTGCCAGCAGCTTAGTGGGCGGGGGGTTCACCGGGGAGCTGTTTTTT. This codes for CASSLVGGGFTGELFF. Supplemented by reference TRBV11-3 and TRBJ2-2, the full variable domain reads EAGVVQSPRYKIIEKKQPVAFWCNPISGHNTLYWYLQNLGQGPELLIRYENEEAVDDSQLPKDRFSAERLKGVDSTLKIQPAELGDSAVYLCASSLVGGGFTGELFFGEGSRLTVL.

The V call is TRBV29-1, the J call TRBJ2-1; TRBD1 might be the D (6 bases). Germline CDR1 reads SQVTM; CDR2 reads ANQGSEA. The CDR3 loop spans 16 amino acids. The V and J ends lost 3 bases and 5 bases respectively, with 20 bases between them. CDR3 loop: CSVEGRGSVIHNEQFF. In DNA, the CDR3 is TGCAGCGTTGAGGGCAGGGGATCAGTAATACACAATGAGCAGTTCTTC.

This clone was seen just once. This rearrangement joins TRBV5-1 to TRBJ1-6; D is perhaps TRBD1 (5 bases). Trimming cost V 2 bases and J 5 bases, with 14 bases left between them. This CDR3 spans 16 amino acids. CDR1 is SGHRS and CDR2 is YFSETQ in the germline V gene. Written as DNA, the CDR3 is TGCGCCAGCAGCTTACGGTCAGGGATCCATAATTCACCCCTCCACTTT. Its translation: CASSLRSGIHNSPLHF.

The CDR3 loop reads CASSQDWTGGSVSYNEQFF. The CDR3 DNA is TGCGCCAGCAGCCAAGATTGGACAGGGGGTTCCGTCTCCTACAATGAGCAGTTCTTC. This chain joins TRBV4-3 and TRBJ2-1, with TRBD1 matching over 10 bases. Trimming cost V 0 bases and J 0 bases; bases outside gene matches: 8. The CDR3 is 19 amino acids. Germline V gives CDR1 LGHNA, CDR2 YSLEER.

This sequence joins TRBV24-1 and TRBJ2-2; D gene uncertain. Germline-derived CDR1 and CDR2 are KGHDR and SFDVKD. The V gene lost 4 bases and the J gene lost 7 bases, with 15 bases spanning the gap. The CDR3 extends over 15 amino acids. CDR3 amino acids: CATSDPQLGGGELFF. The CDR3 bases are TGTGCCACCAGTGACCCACAGCTGGGTGGCGGGGAGCTGTTTTTT.

The rearrangement links TRBV5-1 to TRBJ2-1; 11 nucleotides match TRBD2. Germline assignment: CDR1 SGHRS and CDR2 YFSETQ. The CDR3 runs 15 residues. The V segment lost 0 bases and the J segment 9 bases; nucleotides outside the gene matches: 5. For the CDR3, the DNA is TGCGCCAGCAGCTTGGATTTAGCGGGAGGGGGTGAGCAGTTCTTC. Protein product: CASSLDLAGGGEQFF.

The rearrangement joins TRBV5-1 to TRBJ1-4, with TRBD1 matching 9 bases. This CDR3 is built from 14 residues. Germline trimming cut 2 bases from V and 5 bases from J; bases unmatched to any gene: 1. Germline V gene data show CDR1 as SGHRS and CDR2 as YFSETQ. CDR3 in DNA: TGCGCCAGCAGCTTCGGACAGGGGAATGAAAAACTGTTTTTT. Protein: CASSFGQGNEKLFF.

The V gene is TRBV6-5, the J gene TRBJ2-7; 9 nucleotides match TRBD2. This CDR3 spans 14 amino acids. Germline loops: CDR1 MNHEY, CDR2 SVGAGI. J gave up 5 bases and V 6 bases, and 8 bases lay outside the gene matches. DNA of the CDR3: TGTGCCAGCAGGAAGCGGGAGGATCTTCACGAGCAGTACTTC. Translation gives CASRKREDLHEQYF.